The 21 T cell receptor beta chains in this list originate from one sample, sequenced in a study of blood T cell repertoires in COVID-19. Sequencing used immunoSEQ multiplex PCR; TCRdb keeps in-frame clones, though not all of them. The data show about 260,000 clones, 88% seen once. Input material: PBMCs or T cells enriched from blood (not recorded which). The receptor source for this set is a woman aged 40 to 50 who had been exposed to COVID-19.

The J gene is TRBJ1-1, the V gene TRBV2, with TRBD1 as a possible D gene (5 bases). The CDR3 extends over 13 amino acids. V lost 6 bases, J lost 3 bases, and 11 bases lay in between. Germline V gives CDR1 SNHLY, CDR2 FYNNEI. CDR3 DNA sequence: TGTGCCAGCAGAACCAGGGTAGACACTGAAGCTTTCTTT. Its translation: CASRTRVDTEAFF.

The chain uses TRBV5-6 and TRBJ1-5, with D uncertain. CDR1 is SGHDT, CDR2 YYEEEE, per germline. V was cut by 0 bases and J by 0 bases, with 4 bases left in between. This CDR3 is 14 amino acids long. CDR3 protein: CASSLDSSNQPQHF. The CDR3 coding sequence is TGTGCCAGCAGCTTGGACAGTAGCAATCAGCCCCAGCATTTT.

This chain joins TRBV6-1 and TRBJ1-2; unclear D gene. The CDR3 covers 12 residues. CDR1 and CDR2 (germline): MNHNS, SASEGT. Trimming took off 3 bases at V and 2 bases at J, with 4 bases between the two ends. CDR3 nucleotides: TGTGCCAGCAGTGATGCGAACTATGGCTACACCTTC. This translates into CASSDANYGYTF.

J is TRBJ1-2 and V is TRBV7-2; no firm D call. With 1 base removed from V and 0 bases from J, the gap between germline ends came to 12 bases. The CDR3 has 16 amino acids. CDR1 and CDR2 (germline): SGHTA, FQGNSA. This CDR3 reads CASSLDLAAPNYGYTF. CDR3 DNA: TGTGCCAGCAGCTTAGATTTGGCCGCACCTAACTATGGCTACACCTTC.

The chain combines TRBV6-5 with TRBJ2-7, with TRBD1 identical over 10 bases. Germline V gene lookup returns CDR1 MNHEY and CDR2 SVGAGI. With V trimmed by 0 bases and J by 5 bases, 7 bases remained unmatched. The CDR3 totals 16 residues. The CDR3 sequence is CASSYSTGDRGDEQYF. The DNA of the CDR3 is TGTGCCAGCAGTTACTCAACAGGGGACAGGGGCGACGAGCAGTACTTC.

This clone was detected only once. The chain employs TRBV27 and TRBJ1-2; TRBD1 matches at 7 bases. In germline, CDR1 is MNHEY, CDR2 SMNVEV (reference sequence). The ends lost 0 bases at V and 4 bases at J; junction bases unmatched: 2. The CDR3 spans 14 residues. As DNA, the CDR3 is TGTGCCAGCAGTTTATCGCGGGACAGCTATGGCTACACCTTC. The encoded protein is CASSLSRDSYGYTF.

The CDR3 here is CASSPRERTLTDTQYF. The DNA of the CDR3 is TGTGCCAGCAGCCCCCGGGAGCGCACGCTGACAGATACGCAGTATTTT. V and J are TRBV11-1 and TRBJ2-3; D possibly corresponds to TRBD2 (6 bases). The CDR3 extends over 16 amino acids. Germline loops: CDR1 SGHAT, CDR2 FQDESV (reference sequence). Trimming shortened V by 5 bases and J by 3 bases, and 18 bases separated the two germline ends.

The chain links TRBV5-5 to TRBJ1-6; no clear D gene. V shed 4 bases and J shed 8 bases, with 13 bases lying between them. The CDR3 is 14 amino acids. Germline V lookup: CDR1 SGHKS, CDR2 YYEKEE (reference sequence). The CDR3 sequence is CASSPTLMDSPLHF. CDR3 nucleotides: TGTGCCAGCAGCCCGACTCTTATGGATTCACCCCTCCACTTT.

The J gene is TRBJ2-1, the V gene TRBV7-9; D is possibly TRBD2 (5 bases). V lost 7 bases and J 7 bases, leaving 14 bases between the germline ends. CDR1 and CDR2 (germline): SEHNR, FQNEAQ (reference sequence). The CDR3 is 13 residues long. Here the CDR3 reads CASTPLALNEQFF. CDR3 nucleotide sequence: TGTGCCAGCACCCCCCTAGCTCTGAATGAGCAGTTCTTC.

The chain recombines TRBV5-4 with TRBJ2-6; TRBD1 matches 7 bases. The germline CDR1 and CDR2 sequences are SGHNT and YYREEE (reference sequence). The CDR3 covers 17 residues. The J segment lost 0 bases and the V segment lost 4 bases, leaving 7 bases of the junction unmatched. The CDR3 here is CASSARTGASGANVLTF. The CDR3, as DNA: TGTGCCAGCAGCGCCCGGACAGGCGCCTCTGGGGCCAACGTCCTGACTTTC.

J is TRBJ2-6 and V is TRBV6-2 or TRBV6-3; 9 nucleotides agree with TRBD1. This CDR3 is built from 18 residues. Germline V CDR1 and CDR2: MNHEY, SVGEGT. V lost 6 bases to trimming and J lost 3 bases; unmatched junction nucleotides: 12. The CDR3 region is CASSRDRDRAFGANVLTF. CDR3 in DNA: TGTGCCAGCAGCAGAGATCGGGACAGGGCGTTTGGGGCCAACGTCCTGACTTTC.

A note on this clone: At one end, the junction sequence differs from germline, possibly due to a read error. CDR3 protein: CASSFEYLNEKLFF. In DNA, the CDR3 is TGTGCCAGCAGCTTTGAGTACCTTAATGAAAAACTGTTTTTT. J is TRBJ1-4 and V is TRBV5-1; D gene uncertain. Germline CDR1 SGHRS, CDR2 YFSETQ. The CDR3 runs to 14 residues.

In its sample, this clone was seen once. This sequence joins TRBV29-1 and TRBJ2-1, with 9 nucleotides matching TRBD2. Losses at the gene ends were 6 bases for V and 4 bases for J; bases not matched to a gene: 4. Germline loops: CDR1 SQVTM, CDR2 ANQGSEA. The CDR3 length is 13 residues. For the CDR3, the DNA is TGCAGCGTCCAGCGGGGGGTTTACAATGAGCAGTTCTTC. This sequence encodes CSVQRGVYNEQFF.

The J gene is TRBJ1-5, the V gene TRBV7-9, with 9 positions matching TRBD1. The CDR3 contains 17 residues. Germline CDR1 and CDR2: SEHNR and FQNEAQ (reference sequence). V shed 3 bases and J 2 bases; nucleotides not matched to a gene: 8. DNA for the CDR3: TGTGCCAGCAGCTTTAGTCTACAGGGGGCGGGCAATCAGCCCCAGCATTTT. Residues: CASSFSLQGAGNQPQHF.

The chain recombines TRBV5-4 with TRBJ1-1; no clear D. The CDR3 extends over 12 amino acids. V gave up 2 bases and J gave up 5 bases, with 7 bases separating them. Germline CDR1 and CDR2: SGHNT and YYREEE (reference sequence). The CDR3 here is CASSFEATEAFF. The CDR3 DNA reads as TGTGCCAGCAGCTTTGAGGCTACTGAAGCTTTCTTT.

The rearrangement uses TRBV10-1 and TRBJ2-7; 9 bases match TRBD1. This CDR3 contains 13 residues. The germline V gene has CDR1 WNHNN and CDR2 SYGVQD (reference sequence). The DNA of the CDR3 is TGCGCCAGCAGGCTCTTGATGGGACAGGGTAAGTCCGTC. Translated, it gives CASRLLMGQGKSV.

J is TRBJ1-1 and V is TRBV6-1; TRBD1 is a possible D gene (6 bases). The CDR3 totals 12 residues. Deletions cut 2 bases from V and 7 bases from J, with 8 bases between. The germline V gene encodes CDR1 MNHNS and CDR2 SASEGT. CDR3 in amino acids: CASSETGREAFF. Here the CDR3 DNA reads TGTGCCAGCAGTGAAACAGGGCGTGAAGCTTTCTTT.

The count of this clone is one. The V gene is TRBV19, the J gene TRBJ2-5, with TRBD1 matching over 12 bases. J gave up 5 bases and V 5 bases, and 6 bases lay outside the gene matches. In germline, CDR1 is LNHDA, CDR2 SQIVND (reference sequence). This CDR3 is built from 15 residues. Here the CDR3 DNA reads TGTGCCAGTAGTCCCCGGGACAGGGGGCTCGAGACCCAGTACTTC. Amino acids: CASSPRDRGLETQYF.

The V and J genes are TRBV6-5 and TRBJ1-1, with D possibly matching TRBD1 (5 bases). The CDR3 loop spans 13 amino acids. Trimming took off 3 bases at V and 5 bases at J, with 10 bases between the two ends. Per the germline V gene, CDR1 is MNHEY and CDR2 is SVGAGI. The CDR3 is CASSYGGVTEAFF. The CDR3, as DNA: TGTGCCAGCAGTTATGGGGGGGTAACTGAAGCTTTCTTT.

V is TRBV24-1 and J is TRBJ2-3; TRBD1 matches 10 bases. This CDR3 is built from 17 residues. Germline V lookup: CDR1 KGHDR, CDR2 SFDVKD. The trim removed 3 bases at V and 2 bases at J, leaving 7 bases unmatched. The CDR3 region is CATSDLGQGTFTDTQYF. In DNA form, the CDR3 reads TGTGCCACCAGTGATCTGGGACAGGGGACCTTCACAGATACGCAGTATTTT.

The CDR3 loop reads CASSVDRGKPSGNTIYF. In DNA form, the CDR3 reads TGTGCCAGCAGCGTCGACAGGGGAAAGCCCTCTGGAAACACCATATATTTT. The V call is TRBV7-8, the J call TRBJ1-3; 8 nucleotides match TRBD1. Germline V gene data show CDR1 as SGHVS and CDR2 as FQNEAQ. The CDR3 is 17 amino acids. Trimming cost V 5 bases and J 0 bases; bases outside gene matches: 9.